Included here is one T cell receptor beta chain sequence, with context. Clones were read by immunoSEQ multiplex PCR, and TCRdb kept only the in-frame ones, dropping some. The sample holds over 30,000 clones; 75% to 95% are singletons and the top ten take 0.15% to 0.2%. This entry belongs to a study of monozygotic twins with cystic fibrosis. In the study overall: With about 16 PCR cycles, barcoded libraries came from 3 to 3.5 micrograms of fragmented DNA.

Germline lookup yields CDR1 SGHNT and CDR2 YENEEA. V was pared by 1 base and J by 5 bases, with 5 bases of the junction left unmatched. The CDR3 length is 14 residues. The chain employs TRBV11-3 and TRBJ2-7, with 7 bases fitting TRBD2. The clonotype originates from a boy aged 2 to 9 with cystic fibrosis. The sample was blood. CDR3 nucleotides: TGTGCCAGCAGCTTAGGACTAGCTGGGGACGAGCAGTACTTC. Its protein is CASSLGLAGDEQYF.